This T cell receptor (beta chain) was sequenced in a study of blood T cell repertoires in COVID-19. Study as a whole: Italy, Spain and the United States were the sources of the convalescent and acute COVID-19 samples. PBMCs, B-cell-depleted T cells, or T cells provided the cDNA or gDNA that made up the material.

Under the authors' procedure: How many nucleated cells were present was estimated from reference gene primer amplification. Clones were read by immunoSEQ multiplex PCR, and TCRdb kept only the in-frame ones, dropping some. V and J calls and clone size are those listed in that table; D and trimming were worked out from the DNA. The sample lists about 65,000 clones, around four fifths occurring once. Trimming pared 3 bases from V and 7 bases from J, leaving 17 bases between. This CDR3 has 14 amino acids. Germline V CDR1 and CDR2: SGHRS, YFSETQ. The V gene is TRBV5-1, the J gene TRBJ2-7, with a weak D call TRBD2 (6 bases). Sequencing was carried out using peripheral blood. The receptor comes from a human donor in a cohort sampled during active COVID-19. The CDR3 DNA reads as TGCGCCAGCAGCTGGAACGGGGGATCGGGGGAGCAGTACTTC. This codes for CASSWNGGSGEQYF.